This T cell receptor (beta chain) emerged from a study of T-cell memory formation after mild COVID-19 (dated by TCRdb to the early 2020s). Concerning the study at large: Most TCR sequence clusters were specific to one of the two donors. Two young, previously healthy adult volunteers, one female and one male, were included in the cohort. T-cell clones expanding and contracting after mild COVID-19 in a couple of donors were tracked by longitudinal TCRalpha and TCRbeta repertoire sequencing. The paper's findings and limits, for the study overall: The study included only a couple of mild cases, and larger cohorts that include severe cases with pre-infection samples were judged to be necessary. Clones contracting from day 15 to 85 had balanced CD4/CD8 phenotypes, while a second wave expanding from day 15 to 37 was biased towards CD4+. Some responding clones were detected in pre-infection memory, suggesting pre-existing cross-reactive memory T cells joined the SARS-CoV-2 response. The second-wave clones that peaked on day 37 were not confirmed to be SARS-CoV-2 specific. Contracting CD4+ clones appeared mostly in the CM and EM memory subsets, whereas CD8+ clones were enriched in EMRA.

PBMCs were isolated by Ficoll-Paque density gradient centrifugation. There are a few counts of this clonotype. Its antigen remains undetermined. No base qualities exist here, and no much larger clone lies one base off it. Via the germline V gene, CDR1 is LGHNA and CDR2 YNFKEQ. Measured from the cysteine to the phenylalanine, the CDR3 is 13 residues long. The CDR3 DNA has 39 bases and is translated from base 1. Between the V and J ends, shortened by 1 base and 6 bases respectively, the junction contains 7 bases. The run used an Illumina NovaSeq 6000. cDNA libraries for TCRalpha and TCRbeta were prepared by 5'RACE using constant-segment primers, with sample barcodes and unique molecular identifiers added. Trizol reagent was used to extract RNA from every sample. Amplification of the libraries took two PCR steps, and the second step added a second sample barcode plus Illumina TruSeq adapters. Libraries were sequenced on an Illumina NovaSeq with 2 x 150 bp paired-end reads. As for the original processing: The reads were demultiplexed and collapsed into UMI-guided consensus sequences using migec v1.2.7. With mixcr v2.1.11, UMI consensuses were aligned to TRA and TRB V and J templates and assembled into clonotypes. A clonotype was counted as expanded or contracted only when both edgeR and NoisET called the clonotype significant, with the noise models trained on biological replicates. For edgeR calls, the cutoffs were a false discovery rate-adjusted p below 0.01 and a log2 fold-change threshold of 1. As an exploratory analysis of dynamics, max-normalized trajectories of the 1000 most abundant clonotypes were examined with PCA combined with hierarchical clustering. The CD4 or CD8 phenotype of responding clones was assigned using the separately sequenced CD4+ and CD8+ repertoires. TCRdb trimmed the raw reads at Q25, called clones with MiXCR and kept productive beta chains. CDR3 protein sequences are deduplicated, and each keeps its most common genes and DNA. TCRdb, not the authors, supplied the V and J calls. The sample has some 490,000 distinct CDR3 sequences on record, 18% of them singletons. Of the sample, over 9% is held by the ten largest clones.

The V gene is TRBV4-2 and the J gene is TRBJ1-5; no D gene is confidently identified. Material for sequencing was PBMCs or a T cell subset sorted from them (not recorded which). The sequence derives from an adult woman who had mild COVID-19 (a few samples of this study predate the infection). The sample titles of this study are shuffled in the database, so cell type and time point are left out; the donor was told from shared clones. For the CDR3, the sequence is CASSQGDFQPQHF. Here is the DNA: TGTGCCAGCAGCCAAGGAGACTTTCAGCCCCAGCATTTT.